The 26 T cell receptor beta chains listed next were all sequenced from one sample in a study of T cell responses to AZD1222 COVID-19 vaccine. Sequencing used immunoSEQ multiplex PCR; TCRdb keeps in-frame clones, though not all of them. This table has 95,000 to 100,000 clones, approximately 88% appearing once. The sequencing here drew on peripheral blood, taken 28 days after the second AZD1222 dose. Source of these receptors: an adult who received the AZD1222 COVID-19 vaccine.

Concerning this clone itself: Other nucleotide sequences in the sample specify the same CDR3. CDR3 sequence reads: CAIRDSSGNTIYF. In nucleotides, the CDR3 is TGTGCCATCAGGGACAGCTCTGGAAACACCATATATTTT. V usage is TRBV10-3 and J usage is TRBJ1-3; D is possibly TRBD1 (6 bases). The CDR3 is 13 residues long. V dropped 6 bases and J dropped 0 bases, with 6 bases sitting between them. CDR1 is ENHRY, CDR2 SYGVKD, per germline.

V usage is TRBV29-1 and J usage is TRBJ2-3; 7 bases fit TRBD1. The CDR3 spans 13 residues. Germline V lookup: CDR1 SQVTM, CDR2 ANQGSEA. In DNA form, the CDR3 reads TGCACCTACGACAGGGCAGGCACAGATACGCAGTATTTT. Amino acid sequence: CTYDRAGTDTQYF.

The rearrangement joins TRBV12-3 or TRBV12-4 to TRBJ1-5; no clear D gene. This CDR3 is built from 12 residues. Between the trimmed V and J ends, which lost 3 bases and 7 bases, there was a span of 7 bases. The CDR3 nucleotides read TGTGCCAGCAGTTTCGCAGACCAGCCCCAGCATTTT. Its translation: CASSFADQPQHF.

J is TRBJ2-3 and V is TRBV5-1, with 9 bases identical to TRBD2. CDR1 is SGHRS, CDR2 YFSETQ, per germline. The CDR3 sequence is 16 residues long. V shed 3 bases and J 4 bases; nucleotides not matched to a gene: 9. This CDR3 reads CASSWGVLAGADTQYF. The CDR3, as DNA: TGCGCCAGCAGCTGGGGGGTATTAGCGGGAGCAGATACGCAGTATTTT.

The chain uses TRBV10-2 and TRBJ2-5, with D unclear. The germline CDR1 and CDR2 sequences are WSHSY and SAAADI. Trimming took 2 bases from V and 1 from J, leaving 2 bases between them. CDR3 size: 12 residues. CDR3 in amino acids: CASSETQETQYF. The CDR3 region has the DNA TGCGCCAGCAGTGAGACCCAAGAGACCCAGTACTTC.

This chain joins TRBV7-3 and TRBJ1-1; 8 bases line up with TRBD1. V shed 6 bases, J shed 3 bases, and the junction held 3 bases outside the gene matches. Per germline, CDR1 SGHTA and CDR2 FQGTGA. CDR3 length: 13 amino acids. CDR3 in DNA: TGTGCCAGCAGTCCGGACAGGGACACTGAAGCTTTCTTT. Protein: CASSPDRDTEAFF.

The V and J genes are TRBV24-1 and TRBJ2-7; D unresolved. The CDR3 extends over 13 amino acids. The ends were cut back, 3 bases at V and 3 bases at J, with 8 bases in the middle. The germline gives CDR1 KGHDR, CDR2 SFDVKD. This chain's CDR3 is CATSDPGRYEQYF. The CDR3, as DNA: TGTGCCACCAGTGATCCAGGCCGCTACGAGCAGTACTTC.

The chain has TRBV7-9 and TRBJ2-3, with D perhaps assigned TRBD1 or TRBD2 (5 bases each). V shed 0 bases and J shed 5 bases, with 6 bases lying between them. The CDR3 is 13 residues long. Looked up from germline, CDR1 is SEHNR and CDR2 is FQNEAQ (reference sequence). The CDR3 protein is CASSLAGVDTQYF. As DNA, the CDR3 is TGTGCCAGCAGCTTAGCGGGGGTAGATACGCAGTATTTT.

This CDR3 is CASSPDRENYGYTF. The CDR3 nucleotides are TGTGCCAGTAGCCCCGACAGAGAAAACTATGGCTACACCTTC. The chain employs TRBV19 and TRBJ1-2; D is possibly TRBD1 (5 bases). The CDR3 spans 14 residues. Germline assignment: CDR1 LNHDA and CDR2 SQIVND (reference sequence). Trimming shortened V by 6 bases and J by 2 bases, and 13 bases separated the two germline ends. The full variable domain, with the rest looked up from reference TRBV19 and TRBJ1-2, is DGGITQSPKYLFRKEGQNVTLSCEQNLNHDAMYWYRQDPGQGLRLIYYSQIVNDFQKGDIAEGYSVSREKKESFPLTVTSAQKNPTAFYLCASSPDRENYGYTFGSGTRLTVV.

The chain has TRBV6-4 and TRBJ2-5, with TRBD1 matching over 7 bases. The ends lost 4 bases at V and 2 bases at J; junction bases unmatched: 10. CDR3 size: 16 residues. Germline loops: CDR1 MRHNA, CDR2 SNTAGT. The CDR3 nucleotides read TGTGCCAGCAGTGTGGGCGTTTGGGACAGTCAAGAGACCCAGTACTTC. This encodes CASSVGVWDSQETQYF.

The chain combines TRBV21-1 with TRBJ2-6; the table assigns TRBD2, which was not confirmed against the DNA. TRBV21-1 is an annotated pseudogene. CDR3 length: 18 residues. CDR3 amino acids: CASSKKWREHSGANVLTF. The CDR3, as DNA: TGTGCCAGCAGCAAAAAATGGCGGGAACACTCTGGGGCCAACGTCCTGACTTTC.

The rearrangement uses TRBV5-1 and TRBJ1-2; D gene unclear. The V gene's germline CDR1 is SGHRS and CDR2 YFSETQ. The CDR3 loop spans 15 amino acids. Deletions cut 4 bases from V and 5 bases from J, with 18 bases between. The CDR3 DNA follows: TGCGCCAGCAGCCCTGGGCAGGTGGGATCTTATGGCTACACCTTC. Its translation is CASSPGQVGSYGYTF.

In DNA form, the CDR3 reads TGTGCCAGCAGCTTGGACAGGACTCAAGAGACCCAGTACTTC. Amino acids: CASSLDRTQETQYF. The chain joins TRBV11-3 to TRBJ2-5; 7 nucleotides match TRBD1. The CDR3 covers 14 residues. With 3 bases clipped from V and 2 bases from J, the junction kept 3 bases outside the gene matches. The germline V gene has CDR1 SGHNT and CDR2 YENEEA.

The V and J genes are TRBV19 and TRBJ2-4; TRBD1 or TRBD2 may be the D gene (5 bases each). The CDR3 consists of 14 residues. Germline V gives CDR1 LNHDA, CDR2 SQIVND (reference sequence). The V end was cut by 7 bases, the J end by 6 bases, with 16 bases between. This chain's CDR3 is CASTTRGNGNIQYF. CDR3 coding DNA: TGTGCCAGTACCACCCGGGGCAACGGAAACATTCAGTACTTC.

The chain recombines TRBV5-6 with TRBJ2-7; 8 bases match TRBD2. Trimming cost V 4 bases and J 2 bases; bases outside gene matches: 11. The germline V gene encodes CDR1 SGHDT and CDR2 YYEEEE. CDR3 length: 16 residues. The DNA of the CDR3 is TGTGCCAGCAGCGTGCATAGCGGGATAAGGGCCTACGAGCAGTACTTC. Its translation: CASSVHSGIRAYEQYF.

The chain recombines TRBV30 with TRBJ2-3; no firm D call. Germline CDR1 and CDR2: GTSNPN and SVGIG (reference sequence). This CDR3 has 15 amino acids. Trimming removed 0 bases from V and 0 bases from J, with 10 bases in between. CDR3 protein: CAWSVLTTSTDTQYF. CDR3 in DNA: TGTGCCTGGAGTGTACTTACTACTAGCACAGATACGCAGTATTTT.

The J gene is TRBJ2-3, the V gene TRBV25-1; 8 nucleotides agree with TRBD1. Per germline, CDR1 MGHDK and CDR2 SYGVNS. The CDR3 runs 17 residues. V lost 3 bases and J lost 0; bases outside the gene matches: 8. CDR3 protein: CASSDLPRGPSTDTQYF. The CDR3 bases are TGTGCCAGCAGTGATCTACCCAGGGGGCCGAGCACAGATACGCAGTATTTT.

J is TRBJ1-5 and V is TRBV5-1, with unresolved D. This CDR3 has 14 residues. CDR1 SGHRS and CDR2 YFSETQ come from the germline V gene. Trimming left V 3 bases short and J 2 bases short, with 9 bases between. This CDR3 reads CASSSDGGNQPQHF. The CDR3 DNA reads TGCGCCAGCAGCTCTGACGGGGGCAATCAGCCCCAGCATTTT.

V is TRBV7-6 and J is TRBJ2-7, with 7 bases lining up with TRBD2. The ends lost 5 bases at V and 0 bases at J; junction bases unmatched: 10. This CDR3 is 16 amino acids long. Looked up from germline, CDR1 is SGHVS and CDR2 is FNYEAQ. In nucleotides, the CDR3 is TGTGCCAGCAGCCCAAGAAGCGGGACCAGCTCCTACGAGCAGTACTTC. The encoded protein is CASSPRSGTSSYEQYF.

The chain combines TRBV19 with TRBJ2-5; 9 bases align to TRBD1. J was trimmed by 3 bases and V by 0 bases; bases with no gene match: 5. The CDR3 runs to 16 residues. Germline-derived CDR1 and CDR2 are LNHDA and SQIVND (reference sequence). The CDR3 sequence is CASSIDAGQGKETQYF. For the CDR3, the DNA is TGTGCCAGTAGTATAGATGCGGGACAGGGAAAAGAGACCCAGTACTTC.

The rearrangement links TRBV6-6 to TRBJ2-1, with D unresolved. The CDR3 runs 12 residues. The V gene's germline CDR1 is MNHNY and CDR2 SVGAGI (reference sequence). V shed 4 bases and J shed 4 bases, with 5 bases lying between them. CDR3: CASSSPYNEQFF. CDR3 bases: TGTGCCAGCAGTTCCCCTTACAATGAGCAGTTCTTC.

The chain links TRBV5-6 to TRBJ2-2; D uncertain. The CDR3 loop spans 13 amino acids. Germline V gives CDR1 SGHDT, CDR2 YYEEEE. The ends were cut back, 1 base at V and 6 bases at J, with 7 bases in the middle. CDR3 DNA sequence: TGTGCCAGCAGCTTGACGGCTTCCGGGGAGCTGTTTTTT. Its translation is CASSLTASGELFF.

The gene calls are TRBV7-9 and TRBJ2-1; tentative D call: TRBD1 (5 bases). V lost 1 base, J lost 5 bases, and 6 bases lay in between. The CDR3 runs 13 residues. The germline gives CDR1 SEHNR, CDR2 FQNEAQ (reference sequence). CDR3 bases: TGTGCCAGCAGCTTAGGACAGCACAATGAGCAGTTCTTC. This codes for CASSLGQHNEQFF.

In DNA, the CDR3 is TGTGCCAGCAGCCAAGTCCCCGGCGGTAATTCACCCCTCCACTTT. Amino acids: CASSQVPGGNSPLHF. This chain links TRBV3-1 (or the pseudogene TRBV3-2) with TRBJ1-6, with D unclear. The CDR3 is made up of 15 amino acids. Deletions cut 1 base from V and 6 bases from J, with 10 bases between. Germline assignment: CDR1 LGHDT and CDR2 YNNKEL (reference sequence).

This clone was counted once. The genes are TRBV7-9 and TRBJ1-4; D is possibly TRBD1 (5 bases). Looked up from germline, CDR1 is SEHNR and CDR2 is FQNEAQ (reference sequence). This CDR3 has 16 residues. V was cut by 6 bases and J by 0 bases, with 14 bases left in between. CDR3 protein: CASRGDFSATNEKLFF. The CDR3 DNA reads TGTGCCAGCAGAGGGGACTTTTCTGCAACTAATGAAAAACTGTTTTTT.

This clone was seen only once. V is TRBV6-1 and J is TRBJ1-5; D is undetermined. The CDR3 loop spans 16 amino acids. V lost 0 bases and J lost 5, with 14 bases in between. The germline CDR1 and CDR2 sequences are MNHNS and SASEGT. CDR3 in amino acids: CASSEALLGFYQPQHF. CDR3 DNA sequence: TGTGCCAGCAGTGAAGCGCTTCTGGGGTTTTATCAGCCCCAGCATTTT.